Below are 12 T cell receptor beta chains sequenced from a single sample in a study of human T cells and chemical hapten exposure. From whole blood left unfractionated, total RNA was extracted. TCRdb reanalysed the 5' RACE reads using MiXCR and keeps one entry per CDR3 protein. Here the sample spans tens of thousands of distinct CDR3 sequences, approximately 15% being singletons. These receptors all come from a female donor in good health.

This clonotype was seen a few times. The chain joins TRBV6-6 to TRBJ1-2; a possible D gene is TRBD1 (6 bases). Per the germline V gene, CDR1 is MNHNY and CDR2 is SVGAGI (reference sequence). The CDR3 has 15 amino acids. The V and J ends lost 0 bases and 4 bases respectively, with 12 bases between them. In nucleotides, the CDR3 is TGTGCCAGCAGTTACTCGGCAGGGGAAATCTATGGCTACACCTTC. Residues: CASSYSAGEIYGYTF.

This clonotype was counted between two and nine times. V gene TRBV2 combines with J gene TRBJ1-5, with unresolved D. Germline loops: CDR1 SNHLY, CDR2 FYNNEI. This CDR3 spans 15 amino acids. Trimming cost V 7 bases and J 6 bases, with 19 bases left between them. Here the CDR3 reads CASNPDLAGSQPQHF. As DNA, the CDR3 is TGTGCCAGCAACCCGGACCTTGCGGGGAGTCAGCCCCAGCATTTT.

The gene calls are TRBV27 and TRBJ2-2, with 10 bases fitting TRBD1. This CDR3 comprises 16 residues. Germline V gene sequence: CDR1 MNHEY, CDR2 SMNVEV (reference sequence). V shed 2 bases and J 0 bases; nucleotides not matched to a gene: 0. The chain's CDR3 is CASSLGQGANTGELFF. For the CDR3, the DNA is TGTGCCAGCAGTTTAGGACAGGGGGCGAACACCGGGGAGCTGTTTTTT.

The chain joins TRBV7-8 to TRBJ1-5, with D unresolved. The CDR3 is 14 amino acids. Trimming shortened V by 0 bases and J by 1 base, and 4 bases separated the two germline ends. Germline values: CDR1 SGHVS, CDR2 FQNEAQ. CDR3 sequence: CASSLARSNQPQHF. CDR3 sequence (DNA): TGTGCCAGCAGCTTAGCGCGGAGCAATCAGCCCCAGCATTTT.

This clonotype showed up just a few times. The chain carries TRBV19 and TRBJ1-2; 10 bases fit TRBD1. The germline CDR1 and CDR2 sequences are LNHDA and SQIVND (reference sequence). The CDR3 is 17 amino acids. V shed 3 bases, J shed 0 bases, and the junction held 7 bases outside the gene matches. The CDR3 nucleotides are TGTGCCAGTAGTATCAGGGACAGGGGACCTTCTAACTATGGCTACACCTTC. Translated: CASSIRDRGPSNYGYTF. Filled out from reference TRBV19 and TRBJ1-2, the complete variable domain reads DGGITQSPKYLFRKEGQNVTLSCEQNLNHDAMYWYRQDPGQGLRLIYYSQIVNDFQKGDIAEGYSVSREKKESFPLTVTSAQKNPTAFYLCASSIRDRGPSNYGYTFGSGTRLTVV.

The chain recombines TRBV6-6 with TRBJ1-6; unclear D gene. Between the trimmed V and J ends, which lost 0 bases and 2 bases, there was a span of 5 bases. Germline CDR1 is MNHNY and CDR2 is SVGAGI (reference sequence). The CDR3 has 15 residues. CDR3 sequence reads: CASSYSWPYNSPLHF. CDR3 nucleotide sequence: TGTGCCAGCAGTTACTCTTGGCCCTATAATTCACCCCTCCACTTT.

In this sample, this clonotype turned up a few times. The J gene is TRBJ2-7, the V gene TRBV3-1; 8 bases match TRBD1. The CDR3 covers 15 residues. V was pared by 3 bases and J by 7 bases, with 11 bases of the junction left unmatched. Per the germline V gene, CDR1 is LGHDT and CDR2 is YNNKEL (reference sequence). The CDR3 DNA sequence: TGTGCCAGCAGCCATCTGAGGCAGGGGGCGCGTGAGCAGTACTTC. It is translated as CASSHLRQGAREQYF.

This chain connects TRBV27 to TRBJ2-7, with D perhaps assigned TRBD1 or TRBD2 (5 bases each). V was cut by 6 bases and J by 2 bases, with 14 bases left in between. This CDR3 contains 14 residues. Germline loops: CDR1 MNHEY, CDR2 SMNVEV (reference sequence). CDR3 residues: CASRIRDRAYEQYF. CDR3 DNA: TGTGCCAGCAGAATTCGGGACCGAGCCTACGAGCAGTACTTC.

The chain carries TRBV19 and TRBJ2-5; D is possibly TRBD2 (5 bases). In germline, CDR1 is LNHDA, CDR2 SQIVND (reference sequence). The V gene lost 5 bases and the J gene lost 4 bases, with 17 bases spanning the gap. The CDR3 length is 15 residues. CDR3 in DNA: TGTGCCAGTAGTCTCAGACGGGGTTCGGGAGAGACCCAGTACTTC. Its protein product is CASSLRRGSGETQYF.

This chain links TRBV27 with TRBJ2-7, with TRBD2 as a possible D gene (5 bases). V was clipped by 4 bases and J by 5 bases, with 21 bases between them. Germline values: CDR1 MNHEY, CDR2 SMNVEV (reference sequence). This CDR3 is built from 16 residues. CDR3 sequence: CASSSWGTGFAHEQYF. In nucleotides, the CDR3 is TGTGCCAGCAGTTCATGGGGAACGGGGTTCGCCCACGAGCAGTACTTC.

This clonotype was recorded many times. This chain joins TRBV7-9 and TRBJ1-4, with D perhaps TRBD1 (6 bases). The CDR3 has 15 amino acids. Germline CDR1 is SEHNR and CDR2 is FQNEAQ (reference sequence). Trimming stripped 3 bases from V and 4 bases from J, with 12 bases between. CDR3 sequence reads: CASSLPTGNNEKLFF. The CDR3 DNA reads TGTGCCAGCAGCTTGCCGACAGGAAATAATGAAAAACTGTTTTTT.

The chain is built from TRBV12-3 or TRBV12-4 and TRBJ2-2; D is undetermined. V lost 0 bases and J lost 1, with 15 bases in between. The CDR3 loop spans 18 amino acids. CDR3 bases: TGTGCCAGCAGTTTAGCGGTGGACCTGGCGGTGAACACCGGGGAGCTGTTTTTT. Translating it yields CASSLAVDLAVNTGELFF.